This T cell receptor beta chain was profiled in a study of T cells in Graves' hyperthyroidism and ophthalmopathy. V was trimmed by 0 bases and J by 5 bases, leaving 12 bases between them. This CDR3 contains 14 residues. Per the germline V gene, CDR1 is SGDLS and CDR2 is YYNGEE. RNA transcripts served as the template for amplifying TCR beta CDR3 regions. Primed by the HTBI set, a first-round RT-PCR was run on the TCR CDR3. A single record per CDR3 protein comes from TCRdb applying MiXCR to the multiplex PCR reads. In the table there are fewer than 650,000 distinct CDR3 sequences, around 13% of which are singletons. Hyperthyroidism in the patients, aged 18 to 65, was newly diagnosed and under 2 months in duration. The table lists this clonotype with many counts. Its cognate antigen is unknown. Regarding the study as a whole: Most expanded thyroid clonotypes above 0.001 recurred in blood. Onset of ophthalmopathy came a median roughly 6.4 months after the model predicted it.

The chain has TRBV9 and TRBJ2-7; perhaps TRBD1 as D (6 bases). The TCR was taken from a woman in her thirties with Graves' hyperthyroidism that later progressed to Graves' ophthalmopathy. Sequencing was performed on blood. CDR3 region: CASSVATGWHEQYF. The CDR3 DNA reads TGTGCCAGCAGCGTAGCCACAGGGTGGCACGAGCAGTACTTC.